This section outlines one TCR beta chain sequence together with its context. This sample was taken from a study of T cell responses to AZD1222 COVID-19 vaccine. This CDR3 comprises 15 residues. V trimming: 9 bases; J trimming: 6 bases; junction bases outside the gene matches: 10. Germline values: CDR1 SNHLY, CDR2 FYNNEI. Profiling relied on immunoSEQ multiplex PCR, and the TCRdb table lists in-frame clones only, not all of them. In the table there are 150,000 to 200,000 clones, about nine tenths of which are singletons. Here the sequenced sample was peripheral blood, taken on day 0 of AZD1222 vaccination. V and J are TRBV2 and TRBJ1-6, with 8 bases lining up with TRBD1. This clonotype was obtained from an adult in good health. CDR3 DNA: TGTGCCAGAGAGACAGGGGATAGTCGTAATTCACCCCTCCACTTT. Its protein product is CARETGDSRNSPLHF.